The source of this T cell receptor beta chain is a study of T cells after yellow fever vaccination. Findings and caveats of the study: FACS-sorted repertoires might harbor abundant contaminating clonotypes from the bulk population. Relatively few clonotypes were ones that appeared in both CD4 and CD8 compartments. When the response was secondary, it was weaker but reached its peak faster, day 5 versus 15.

Production of TCR cDNA was by 5'RACE template switching, which also added a universal primer site and UMIs. TCRdb passed the 5' RACE reads through MiXCR, listing each CDR3 protein once. This table has under 150,000 distinct CDR3 sequences, roughly 15% appearing once. V was trimmed by 4 bases and J by 3 bases, leaving 20 bases between them. CDR3 length equals 17 residues. Germline V gene lookup returns CDR1 SGDLS and CDR2 YYNGEE. A remark on this clonotype: Its antigen is currently unknown.

V and J are TRBV9 and TRBJ2-1; the D call may be TRBD1 or TRBD2 (5 bases each). This TCR came from a man in his late teens or twenties who received the YFV17D yellow fever vaccine. Sequencing was performed on CD8+ T cells sorted from PBMCs, taken 5 days after the yellow fever booster vaccination. CDR3 residues: CASSLEPGLPNYNEQFF. The CDR3 DNA sequence: TGTGCCAGCAGCCTAGAGCCGGGGCTCCCAAACTACAATGAGCAGTTCTTC.